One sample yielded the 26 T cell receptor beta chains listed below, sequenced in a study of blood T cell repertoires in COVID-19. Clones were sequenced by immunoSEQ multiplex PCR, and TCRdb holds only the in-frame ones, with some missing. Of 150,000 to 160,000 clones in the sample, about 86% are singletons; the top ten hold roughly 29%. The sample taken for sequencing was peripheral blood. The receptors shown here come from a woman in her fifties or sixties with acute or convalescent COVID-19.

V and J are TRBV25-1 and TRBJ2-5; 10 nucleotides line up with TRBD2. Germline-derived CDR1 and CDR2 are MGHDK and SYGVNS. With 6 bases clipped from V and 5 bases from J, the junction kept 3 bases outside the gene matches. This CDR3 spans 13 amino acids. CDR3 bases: TGTGCCAGCAGAGCGGGGGGGCTTGAGACCCAGTACTTC. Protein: CASRAGGLETQYF.

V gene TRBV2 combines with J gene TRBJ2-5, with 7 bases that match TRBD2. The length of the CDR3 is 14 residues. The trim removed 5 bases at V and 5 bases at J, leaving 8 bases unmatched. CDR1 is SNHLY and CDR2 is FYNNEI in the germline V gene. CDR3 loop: CASSQERGGETQYF. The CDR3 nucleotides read TGTGCCAGCAGTCAAGAGCGGGGAGGGGAGACCCAGTACTTC.

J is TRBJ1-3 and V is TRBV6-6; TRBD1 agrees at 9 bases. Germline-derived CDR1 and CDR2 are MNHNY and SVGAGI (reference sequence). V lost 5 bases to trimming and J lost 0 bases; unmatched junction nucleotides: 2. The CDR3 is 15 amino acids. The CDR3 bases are TGTGCCAGCAGTAGGGGACAGGGCTCTGGAAACACCATATATTTT. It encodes CASSRGQGSGNTIYF.

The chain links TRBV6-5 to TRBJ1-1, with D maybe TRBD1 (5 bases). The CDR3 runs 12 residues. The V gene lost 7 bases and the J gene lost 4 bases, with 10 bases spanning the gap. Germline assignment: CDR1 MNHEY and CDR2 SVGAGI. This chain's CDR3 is CASTRGGTEAFF. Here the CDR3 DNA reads TGTGCCAGCACGCGGGGGGGCACTGAAGCTTTCTTT.

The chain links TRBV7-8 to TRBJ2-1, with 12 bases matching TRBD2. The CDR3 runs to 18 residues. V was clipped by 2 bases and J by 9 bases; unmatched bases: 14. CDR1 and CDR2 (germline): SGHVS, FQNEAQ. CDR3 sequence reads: CASSLYPSGGALRGEQFF. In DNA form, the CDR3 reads TGTGCCAGCAGCTTATATCCTAGCGGGGGGGCCTTGAGGGGTGAGCAGTTCTTC. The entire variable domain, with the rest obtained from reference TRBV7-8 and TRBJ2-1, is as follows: GAGVSQSPRYKVAKRGQDVALRCDPISGHVSLFWYQQALGQGPEFLTYFQNEAQLDKSGLPSDRFFAERPEGSVSTLKIQRTQQEDSAVYLCASSLYPSGGALRGEQFFGPGTRLTVL.

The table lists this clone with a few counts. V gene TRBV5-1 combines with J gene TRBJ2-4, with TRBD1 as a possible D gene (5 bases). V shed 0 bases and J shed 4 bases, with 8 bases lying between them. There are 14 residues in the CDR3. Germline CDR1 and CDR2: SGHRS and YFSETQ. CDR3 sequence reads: CASSLDAGKNIQYF. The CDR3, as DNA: TGCGCCAGCAGCTTGGATGCAGGGAAAAACATTCAGTACTTC.

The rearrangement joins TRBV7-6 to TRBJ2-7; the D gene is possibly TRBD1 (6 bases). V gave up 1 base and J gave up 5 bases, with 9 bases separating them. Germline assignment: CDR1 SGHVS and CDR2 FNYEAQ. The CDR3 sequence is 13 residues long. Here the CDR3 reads CASSLGQGNEQYF. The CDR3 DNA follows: TGTGCCAGCAGCTTAGGTCAGGGGAACGAGCAGTACTTC.

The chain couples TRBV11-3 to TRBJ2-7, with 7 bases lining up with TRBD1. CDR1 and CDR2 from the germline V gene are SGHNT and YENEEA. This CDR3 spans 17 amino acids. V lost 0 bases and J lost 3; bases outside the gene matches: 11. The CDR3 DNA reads TGTGCCAGCAGCTTAGATATGGGGACAGTTATTTTCTACGAGCAGTACGTC. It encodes CASSLDMGTVIFYEQYV.

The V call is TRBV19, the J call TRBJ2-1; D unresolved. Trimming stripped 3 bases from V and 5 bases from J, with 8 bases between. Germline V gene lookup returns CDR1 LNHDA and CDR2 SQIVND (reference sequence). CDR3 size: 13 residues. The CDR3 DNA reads TGTGCCAGTAGTATTGGCCCCAACAATGAGCAGTTCTTC. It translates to CASSIGPNNEQFF. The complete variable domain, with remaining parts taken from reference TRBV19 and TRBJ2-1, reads DGGITQSPKYLFRKEGQNVTLSCEQNLNHDAMYWYRQDPGQGLRLIYYSQIVNDFQKGDIAEGYSVSREKKESFPLTVTSAQKNPTAFYLCASSIGPNNEQFFGPGTRLTVL.

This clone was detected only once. This chain's CDR3 is CASSLAPAETSGANVLTF. The CDR3 DNA reads as TGTGCCAGCTCCTTGGCTCCAGCGGAGACCTCTGGGGCCAACGTCCTGACTTTC. The chain has TRBV3-1 (or the pseudogene TRBV3-2) and TRBJ2-6; perhaps TRBD2 as D (5 bases). V dropped 8 bases and J dropped 0 bases, with 20 bases sitting between them. Germline V gene lookup returns CDR1 LGHDT and CDR2 YNNKEL (reference sequence). The CDR3 runs to 18 residues.

In DNA, the CDR3 is TGTGCCAGCAGTTACAGGGGAAGAGCCGGGGAGCTGTTTTTT. Translated: CASSYRGRAGELFF. V is TRBV6-5 and J is TRBJ2-2; tentatively, D is TRBD1 (5 bases). This CDR3 contains 14 residues. Germline V gene data show CDR1 as MNHEY and CDR2 as SVGAGI. V was cut by 2 bases and J by 6 bases, with 10 bases left in between.

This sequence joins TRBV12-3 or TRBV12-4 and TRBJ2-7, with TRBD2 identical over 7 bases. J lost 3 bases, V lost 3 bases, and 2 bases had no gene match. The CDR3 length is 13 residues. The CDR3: CASSFGGIYEQYF. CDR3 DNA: TGTGCCAGCAGTTTCGGGGGGATCTACGAGCAGTACTTC.

CDR3 nucleotide sequence: TGTGCCAGCAGCTTGTGGAGTGGGACAGGGGTTAATTCACCCCTCCACTTT. Amino acid sequence: CASSLWSGTGVNSPLHF. The chain recombines TRBV5-8 with TRBJ1-6; 10 bases agree with TRBD1. CDR1 and CDR2 (germline): SGHTS, YDEGEE. CDR3 length: 17 amino acids. With V trimmed by 1 base and J by 6 bases, 7 bases remained unmatched.

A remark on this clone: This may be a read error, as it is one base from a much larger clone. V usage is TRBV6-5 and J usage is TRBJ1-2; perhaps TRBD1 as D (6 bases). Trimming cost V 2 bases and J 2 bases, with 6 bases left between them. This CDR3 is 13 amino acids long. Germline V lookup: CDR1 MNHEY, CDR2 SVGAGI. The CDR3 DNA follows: TGTGCCAGCAGTTACGACAGGAACTATGGCTACACCTTC. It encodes CASSYDRNYGYTF.

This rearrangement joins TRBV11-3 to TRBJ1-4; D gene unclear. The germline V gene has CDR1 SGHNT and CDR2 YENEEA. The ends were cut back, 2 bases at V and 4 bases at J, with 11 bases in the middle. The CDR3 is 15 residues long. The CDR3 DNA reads TGTGCCAGCAGCTTATTAGCGGGTCTTAATGAAAAACTGTTTTTT. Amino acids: CASSLLAGLNEKLFF. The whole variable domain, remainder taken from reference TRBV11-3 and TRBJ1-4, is EAGVVQSPRYKIIEKKQPVAFWCNPISGHNTLYWYLQNLGQGPELLIRYENEEAVDDSQLPKDRFSAERLKGVDSTLKIQPAELGDSAVYLCASSLLAGLNEKLFFGSGTQLSVL.

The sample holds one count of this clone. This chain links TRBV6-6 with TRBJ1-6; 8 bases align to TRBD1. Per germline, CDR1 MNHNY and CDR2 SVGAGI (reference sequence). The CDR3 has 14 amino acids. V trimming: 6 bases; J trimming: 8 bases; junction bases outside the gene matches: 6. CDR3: CASSPTGVDSPLHF. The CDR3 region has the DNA TGTGCCAGCAGCCCGACAGGGGTAGATTCACCCCTCCACTTT.

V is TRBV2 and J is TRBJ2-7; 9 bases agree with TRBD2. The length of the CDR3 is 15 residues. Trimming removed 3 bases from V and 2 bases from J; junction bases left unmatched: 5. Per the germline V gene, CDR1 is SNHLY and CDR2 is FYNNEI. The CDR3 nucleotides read TGTGCCAGCAGTGATCCCCTAGCGGGGACCTACGAGCAGTACGTC. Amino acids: CASSDPLAGTYEQYV.

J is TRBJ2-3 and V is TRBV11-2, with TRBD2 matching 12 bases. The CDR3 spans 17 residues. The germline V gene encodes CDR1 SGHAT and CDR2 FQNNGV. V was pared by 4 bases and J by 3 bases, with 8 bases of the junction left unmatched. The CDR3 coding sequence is TGTGCCAGCAGCTCCCTAGCGGGGGGGTTAAAGACAGATACGCAGTATTTT. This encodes CASSSLAGGLKTDTQYF.

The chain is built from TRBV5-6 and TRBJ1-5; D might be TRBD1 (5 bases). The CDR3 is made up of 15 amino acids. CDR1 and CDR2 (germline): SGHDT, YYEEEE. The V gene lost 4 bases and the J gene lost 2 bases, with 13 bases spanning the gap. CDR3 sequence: CASSSLGGGNQPQHF. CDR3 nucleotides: TGTGCCAGCAGCAGCCTCGGGGGAGGCAATCAGCCCCAGCATTTT.

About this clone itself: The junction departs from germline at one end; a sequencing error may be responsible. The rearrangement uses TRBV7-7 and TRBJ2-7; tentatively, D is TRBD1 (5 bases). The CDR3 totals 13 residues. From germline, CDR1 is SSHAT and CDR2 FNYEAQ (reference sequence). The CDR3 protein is CASSPSQGNEQYF. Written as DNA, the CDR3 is TGTGCTAGCAGCCCTTCCCAGGGAAACGAGCAGTACTTC.

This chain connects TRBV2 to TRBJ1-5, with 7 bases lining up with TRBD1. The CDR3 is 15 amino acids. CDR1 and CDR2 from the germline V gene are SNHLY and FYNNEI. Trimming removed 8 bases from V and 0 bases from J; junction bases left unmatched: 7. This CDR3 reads CASLDRAGSNQPQHF. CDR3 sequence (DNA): TGTGCCAGCCTAGACAGGGCAGGTAGCAATCAGCCCCAGCATTTT.

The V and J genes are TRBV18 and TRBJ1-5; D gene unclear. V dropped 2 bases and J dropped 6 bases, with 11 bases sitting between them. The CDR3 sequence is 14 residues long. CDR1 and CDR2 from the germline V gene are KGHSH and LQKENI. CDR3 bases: TGTGCCAGCTCACCAAACGGGAAGAGTCAGCCCCAGCATTTT. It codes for CASSPNGKSQPQHF.

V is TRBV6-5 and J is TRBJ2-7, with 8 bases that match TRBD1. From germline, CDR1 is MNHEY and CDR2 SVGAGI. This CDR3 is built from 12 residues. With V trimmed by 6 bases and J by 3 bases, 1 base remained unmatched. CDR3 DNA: TGTGCCAGCAGGACAGGGGACTACGAGCAGTACTTC. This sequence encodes CASRTGDYEQYF.

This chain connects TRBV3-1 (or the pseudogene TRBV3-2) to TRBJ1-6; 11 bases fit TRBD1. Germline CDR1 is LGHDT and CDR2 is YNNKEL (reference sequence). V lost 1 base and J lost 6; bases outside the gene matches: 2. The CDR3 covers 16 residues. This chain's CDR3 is CASSQGGTGGNSPLHF. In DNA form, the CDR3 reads TGTGCCAGCAGCCAAGGAGGGACAGGGGGTAATTCACCCCTCCACTTT.

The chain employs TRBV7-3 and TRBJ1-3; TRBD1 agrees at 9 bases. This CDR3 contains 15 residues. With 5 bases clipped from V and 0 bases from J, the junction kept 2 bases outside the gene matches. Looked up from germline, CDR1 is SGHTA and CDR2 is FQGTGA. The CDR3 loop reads CASSGTGHSGNTIYF. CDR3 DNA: TGTGCCAGCAGCGGGACAGGGCACTCTGGAAACACCATATATTTT.

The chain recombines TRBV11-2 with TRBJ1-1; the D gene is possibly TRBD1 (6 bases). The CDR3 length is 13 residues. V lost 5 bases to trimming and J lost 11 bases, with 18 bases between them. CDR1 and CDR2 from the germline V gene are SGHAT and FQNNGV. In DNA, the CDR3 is TGTGCCAGCAGCGCCAACAGGGACGGGTCCGCTTTCTTT. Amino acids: CASSANRDGSAFF.